The sequence of this T cell receptor (beta chain) was determined in a study of control samples from healthy donors and cancer patients. Data came from immunoSEQ multiplex PCR; TCRdb stores just in-frame clones and leaves some out. The sample contains 70,000 to 75,000 clones, about 90% of which appear only once. Trimming shortened V by 7 bases and J by 6 bases, and 10 bases separated the two germline ends. Germline-derived CDR1 and CDR2 are SGHKS and YYEKEE (reference sequence). The CDR3 sequence is 12 residues long. The rearrangement uses TRBV5-5 and TRBJ1-4; perhaps TRBD1 as D (5 bases). This receptor was taken from a woman in her forties or fifties in good health. The sample comprised blood. In nucleotides, the CDR3 is TGTGCCAGCTCCCCCAGGGATGAAAAACTGTTTTTT. This translates into CASSPRDEKLFF. Variable domain in full (rest from reference TRBV5-5 and TRBJ1-4): DAGVTQSPTHLIKTRGQQVTLRCSPISGHKSVSWYQQVLGQGPQFIFQYYEKEERGRGNFPDRFSARQFPNYSSELNVNALLLGDSALYLCASSPRDEKLFFGSGTQLSVL.